Listed below are T cell receptor beta chains from one sample, sequenced in a study of blood T cells in healthy people across ages. TCRdb analysed the 5' RACE reads with MiXCR anew, one entry per CDR3 protein. Found here are some 760,000 distinct CDR3 sequences, 25% of them singletons; the top ten hold under 9.5%. This sample also appeared in a second study, on T cells of mothers and their children.

Sequenced input: blood. The receptors stem from a boy younger than 18 in good health. The CDR3 runs from the conserved cysteine through the conserved F or W.

cdr3_length j_call v_call cdr3_aa
14 TRBJ2-7 TRBV20-1 CSARGAGPTYEQYF
15 TRBJ2-3 TRBV6-6 CASSYSIVATDTQYF
13 TRBJ2-7 TRBV12-3/TRBV12-4 CASTFRLNYEQYF
15 TRBJ2-7 TRBV11-2 CASSLAAGGFHEQYF
15 TRBJ2-5 TRBV12-3/TRBV12-4 CASTSGGTIVKTQYF
16 TRBJ1-4 TRBV7-2 CASRLQGGPTNEKLFF
14 TRBJ2-1 TRBV4-3 CASSLSAGWNEQFF
16 TRBJ2-3 TRBV4-3 CASSQAAQGGTDTQYF
13 TRBJ2-7 TRBV6-5 CASLGGTTYEQYF
15 TRBJ2-1 TRBV28 CASSRQGLGLNEQFF
14 TRBJ2-2 TRBV7-2 CASSLDWNTGELFF
14 TRBJ1-6 TRBV2 CASTGRGDNSPLHF
16 TRBJ2-7 TRBV20-1 CSAIRTSGGDSYEQYF
13 TRBJ2-7 TRBV29-1 CSVTGGASYEQYF
15 TRBJ2-4 TRBV20-1 CSARGTGTSGGIQYF
14 TRBJ1-2 TRBV6-4 CASSDSSGAWGYTF
14 TRBJ2-1 TRBV6-2/TRBV6-3 CATAAGGSYNEQFF
15 TRBJ2-3 TRBV5-5 CASSSKAGSTDTQYF
14 TRBJ2-3 TRBV4-1 CASSHPERGDTQYF
12 TRBJ2-7 TRBV6-1 CASSEAAYEQYF
11 TRBJ2-1 TRBV12-3/TRBV12-4 CASSKYNEQFF
13 TRBJ2-1 TRBV5-1 CASSRQADYEQFF
15 TRBJ2-7 TRBV9 CASSLSPGTTYEQYF
11 TRBJ2-4 TRBV20-1 CSVRTKNIQYF
15 TRBJ2-1 TRBV11-2 CASSRDQSSYNEQFF
14 TRBJ2-7 TRBV7-9 CASSLQDMSHEQYF
11 TRBJ1-6 TRBV12-3/TRBV12-4 CASGDYKPLHF
13 TRBJ2-2 TRBV12-3/TRBV12-4 CASSWGGTGELFF
16 TRBJ2-5 TRBV28 CASRLAGTGFVETQYF
16 TRBJ2-5 TRBV9 CASSVDLSSGEETQYF
13 TRBJ2-7 TRBV20-1 CSAVLAGVPEQYF
13 TRBJ2-4 TRBV20-1 CSASGLVGNIQYF
19 TRBJ2-4 TRBV6-5 CASSYGSFQAGGSKNIQYF
13 TRBJ1-1 TRBV6-5 CASSYSQNTEAFF
19 TRBJ2-7 TRBV4-1 CASSQDLGGGGVLSYEQYF
13 TRBJ2-3 TRBV7-8 CASSAGLAGGTLF
15 TRBJ1-4 TRBV28 CASSPRTGGYEKLFF
13 TRBJ2-2 TRBV7-9 CATLAANTGELFF
15 TRBJ2-3 TRBV7-9 CASSWGAGVTDTQYF
15 TRBJ1-1 TRBV4-2 CASSQVPTTNTEAFF
13 TRBJ2-7 TRBV7-7 CASSLSGTAVQYF
17 TRBJ2-3 TRBV28 CASSPPYSGGPADTQYF
17 TRBJ2-2 TRBV18 CASSPIPGQANTGELFF
12 TRBJ1-2 TRBV9 CASSVPGFGYTF
17 TRBJ2-1 TRBV5-1 CASSLRLAGGPYNEQFF
16 TRBJ2-1 TRBV4-1 CASSFLATHEGNEQFF
15 TRBJ1-3 TRBV6-5 CASSYESTSGNTIYF
13 TRBJ1-3 TRBV29-1 CSVTTGDWDTIYF
12 TRBJ2-5 TRBV7-6 CASSLALETQYF
14 TRBJ2-1 TRBV29-1 CSVADRPEGNEQFF
14 TRBJ2-7 TRBV7-6 CASSAGTGYNEQYF
13 TRBJ2-1 TRBV20-1 CSANRDNYNEQFF
12 TRBJ2-2 TRBV4-1 CASRKGTGELFF
14 TRBJ2-3 TRBV12-3/TRBV12-4 CAGSSMASTDTQYF
15 TRBJ2-3 TRBV4-2 CASSHDHASTDTQYF
18 TRBJ2-1 TRBV2 CASSAGLAGKASYNEQFF
16 TRBJ1-1 TRBV28 CASSFSMRRYGDEAFF
13 TRBJ2-1 TRBV7-6 CASSLNRVHEQFF
16 TRBJ2-2 TRBV29-1 CSVERPSGGYTGELFF